The rows below give T cell receptor beta chains drawn from one sample of a study of Ad26.COV2.S vaccination and SARS-CoV-2 variants. Using immunoSEQ multiplex PCR, the repertoire was profiled, and TCRdb retains in-frame clones only, with some absent. This sample has 200,000 to 250,000 clones; 88% occur once, and the top ten carry around 10%. The sequenced sample was peripheral blood, obtained in a trial of Ad26.COV2.S vaccine versus placebo. The source of these receptors is a person between 18 and 60 years old who received the Ad26.COV2.S COVID-19 vaccine or a placebo. Each CDR3 is given without its conserved first and last residue. A D gene is named only where the DNA matches it firmly.

D,V,CDR3
.,TRBV10-2,ASSPRQGGYNEQF
.,TRBV14,ASSQFTRGNTGELF
TRBD2,TRBV4-1,ASSQVGTSGETQY
TRBD2,TRBV28,ASSRRLADGRETQY
.,TRBV18,ASSPDINIQY
.,TRBV10-3,AISDRASYNEQF
.,TRBV10-3,AISESIYNEQF
.,TRBV5-6,ASSLANRFEKLF
.,TRBV4-3,ASSQDWAVGYGYT
TRBD1,TRBV27,ASSFSGTGLYGYT
.,TRBV12-1,ASPNIPGQGNEKLF
TRBD2,TRBV4-3,ASSQERGGQETQY
.,TRBV13,ASSRRAESLTKNIQY
TRBD2,TRBV30,AWGLAGGGSTDTQY
TRBD1,TRBV25-1,ASSQRTGGFETQY
TRBD2,TRBV14,ASSRLAGLNEQF
.,TRBV5-5,ASSLSRDRELF
.,TRBV30,AWSPGYGYT
.,TRBV5-1,ASSLVVRFYEQY